A single sample gave rise to the 17 T cell receptor beta chains below, sequenced in a study of shared clonotypes between healthy human individuals. Generated by immunoSEQ multiplex PCR, the TCRdb table keeps only in-frame clones and is missing some. Of about half a million clones listed, about 84% are singletons. Sequencing was performed on PBMCs. All receptors derive from a middle-aged woman in good health. Some clones in this sample may be carry-over from other donors' samples.

This rearrangement joins TRBV2 to TRBJ1-5; no firm D call. Per the germline V gene, CDR1 is SNHLY and CDR2 is FYNNEI. The CDR3 covers 15 residues. V dropped 1 base and J dropped 5 bases, with 12 bases sitting between them. As DNA, the CDR3 is TGTGCCAGCAGTGAAGTCTGGCAGGAGTATCAGCCCCAGCATTTT. The encoded protein is CASSEVWQEYQPQHF.

V is TRBV6-6 and J is TRBJ2-1, with 8 bases matching TRBD2. This CDR3 has 14 residues. After removal of 10 bases from V and 2 bases from J, the junction contained 7 bases not matched to a gene. Germline values: CDR1 MNHNY, CDR2 SVGAGI (reference sequence). Here the CDR3 reads CATSQTSAYNEQFF. CDR3 coding DNA: TGTGCCACCAGCCAGACTAGCGCCTACAATGAGCAGTTCTTC.

The chain joins TRBV28 to TRBJ1-2; no clear D. The germline V gene encodes CDR1 MDHEN and CDR2 SYDVKM. The CDR3 spans 12 residues. V was clipped by 3 bases and J by 5 bases, with 7 bases between them. CDR3 residues: CASSFGIYGYTF. For the CDR3, the DNA is TGTGCCAGCAGTTTTGGTATTTATGGCTACACCTTC.

V and J are TRBV7-2 and TRBJ2-7; 11 bases match TRBD2. This CDR3 is built from 16 residues. The trim removed 5 bases at V and 6 bases at J, leaving 12 bases unmatched. CDR1 and CDR2 (germline): SGHTA, FQGNSA. The CDR3 sequence: CASSPLPPGTSGEQYF. The DNA of the CDR3 is TGTGCCAGCAGCCCCCTACCCCCCGGGACTAGCGGCGAGCAGTACTTC.

For this clone: This sample also contains other DNA sequences that code for the same CDR3. The rearrangement uses TRBV9 and TRBJ1-4; D gene ambiguous. From germline, CDR1 is SGDLS and CDR2 YYNGEE. The CDR3 runs 12 residues. Trimming removed 1 base at V and 8 bases at J, with 6 bases between. The CDR3 DNA sequence: TGTGCCAGCAGCGTACAAGGCGAAAAACTGTTTTTT. Translated: CASSVQGEKLFF.

To note about this clone: This likely traces to a read error, being one base from a far larger clone. Other DNA sequences in this sample translate to the same CDR3. The genes are TRBV28 and TRBJ2-7; weak D call: TRBD2 (5 bases). Germline V gives CDR1 MDHEN, CDR2 SYDVKM. The CDR3 loop spans 11 amino acids. The CDR3 spells CASSRGYEQYF. CDR3 nucleotides: TGCGCCAGCAGCCGGGGCTACGAGCAGTACTTC.

The chain is built from TRBV11-3 and TRBJ2-1; 7 nucleotides match TRBD2. This CDR3 has 13 amino acids. Germline CDR1 reads SGHNT; CDR2 reads YENEEA. The junction had 2 bases not matched to a gene; V was cut back by 0 bases and J by 9 bases. Here the CDR3 DNA reads TGTGCCAGCAGCTTAGATTGGGGGGGTGAGCAGTTCTTC. It encodes CASSLDWGGEQFF.

The J gene is TRBJ2-3, the V gene TRBV5-1; 9 bases match TRBD2. The V gene's germline CDR1 is SGHRS and CDR2 YFSETQ. V lost 1 base and J lost 4; bases outside the gene matches: 22. The CDR3 spans 21 residues. CDR3 residues: CASSLPQGVGFSGRTSDTQYF. As DNA, the CDR3 is TGCGCCAGCAGCTTGCCGCAGGGAGTGGGTTTTAGCGGGAGAACGTCAGATACGCAGTATTTT.

The CDR3 is CASSFEGRTSGYNEQFF. CDR3 coding DNA: TGTGCCAGCAGTTTCGAGGGGCGGACTAGCGGGTACAATGAGCAGTTCTTC. The V gene is TRBV28, the J gene TRBJ2-1; 11 bases are shared with TRBD2. The CDR3 runs 17 residues. The germline CDR1 and CDR2 sequences are MDHEN and SYDVKM. V trimming: 3 bases; J trimming: 4 bases; junction bases outside the gene matches: 8.

The gene calls are TRBV29-1 and TRBJ2-1; the match to TRBD2 covers 7 bases. The CDR3 extends over 14 amino acids. CDR1 is SQVTM and CDR2 is ANQGSEA in the germline V gene. After removal of 4 bases from V and 4 bases from J, the junction contained 7 bases not matched to a gene. CDR3 in amino acids: CSVGRLADYNEQFF. The CDR3 coding sequence is TGCAGCGTTGGGCGCCTAGCGGATTACAATGAGCAGTTCTTC.

This clone was detected once. This rearrangement joins TRBV5-6 to TRBJ2-5; 8 bases align to TRBD1. J lost 5 bases, V lost 2 bases, and 5 bases had no gene match. From germline, CDR1 is SGHDT and CDR2 YYEEEE. This CDR3 spans 14 amino acids. CDR3 in amino acids: CASSFGQGYETQYF. CDR3 DNA sequence: TGTGCCAGCAGCTTTGGACAGGGATATGAGACCCAGTACTTC.

The chain links TRBV4-2 to TRBJ2-7; D is possibly TRBD2 (5 bases). The V and J ends lost 0 bases and 3 bases respectively, with 9 bases between them. This CDR3 contains 14 residues. Germline V gene lookup returns CDR1 LGHNA and CDR2 YNFKEQ. Here the CDR3 DNA reads TGTGCCAGCAGCCAAGATAGCGACATCTACGAGCAGTACTTC. Encoded protein: CASSQDSDIYEQYF.

The chain carries TRBV19 and TRBJ2-1; TRBD2 matches 7 bases. With V trimmed by 3 bases and J by 2 bases, 4 bases remained unmatched. CDR1 is LNHDA, CDR2 SQIVND, per germline (reference sequence). CDR3 size: 15 residues. In DNA form, the CDR3 reads TGTGCCAGTAGTATTCAAGCGGGGCCCTACAATGAGCAGTTCTTC. Translation: CASSIQAGPYNEQFF.

J is TRBJ2-5 and V is TRBV27; either TRBD1 or TRBD2 may supply D (5 bases each). V lost 6 bases and J 3 bases, leaving 20 bases between the germline ends. The CDR3 has 16 residues. Germline lookup yields CDR1 MNHEY and CDR2 SMNVEV (reference sequence). The CDR3: CASRSFGTQAEETQYF. CDR3 bases: TGTGCCAGCAGGTCCTTCGGGACCCAGGCGGAAGAGACCCAGTACTTC.

This clone came up a few times. J is TRBJ2-7 and V is TRBV11-1, with 8 positions matching TRBD2. The germline gives CDR1 SGHAT, CDR2 FQDESV (reference sequence). The CDR3 loop spans 15 amino acids. V dropped 3 bases and J dropped 5; count of bases not matched to a gene: 9. CDR3 residues: CASSFQTGTRNEQYF. The DNA of the CDR3 is TGTGCCAGCAGCTTTCAGACCGGGACTAGGAACGAGCAGTACTTC.

This clone appeared a few times. A far more abundant clone sits one base away, making this likely a read error. V and J are TRBV11-3 and TRBJ1-1; D gene ambiguous. Germline loops: CDR1 SGHNT, CDR2 YENEEA. The CDR3 is 14 residues long. V lost 3 bases and J lost 0, with 8 bases in between. The CDR3 DNA reads TGTGCCAGCAGCTTTTCCGTGATGAACACTGAAGCTTTCTTT. As protein: CASSFSVMNTEAFF.

This clone was counted a single time. The chain couples TRBV9 to TRBJ1-4, with a possible D match to TRBD1 (5 bases). This CDR3 has 14 residues. Looked up from germline, CDR1 is SGDLS and CDR2 is YYNGEE. V gave up 1 base and J gave up 7 bases, with 11 bases separating them. CDR3 coding DNA: TGTGCCAGCAGCGTACAGGGCGGGGGTGAAAAACTGTTTTTT. Translated, it gives CASSVQGGGEKLFF. Full variable domain (outside the CDR3, taken from reference TRBV9 and TRBJ1-4): DSGVTQTPKHLITATGQRVTLRCSPRSGDLSVYWYQQSLDQGLQFLIQYYNGEERAKGNILERFSAQQFPDLHSELNLSSLELGDSALYFCASSVQGGGEKLFFGSGTQLSVL.